One sample yielded the 22 T cell receptor beta chains listed below, sequenced in a study of T cells after yellow fever vaccination (dated by TCRdb to the late 2010s). In the paper's terms, the treatment or condition label means: live attenuated yellow fever vaccine strain. The library was obtained by 5' RACE. This sample was sequenced with an Illumina HiSeq 2500. In-frame beta chains were kept once TCRdb had trimmed the public reads at Q25 with fastp and called clones with MiXCR. Rows merge per CDR3 protein into single entries with the most common DNA and genes. This sample lists a few hundred thousand distinct CDR3 sequences; around 6.5% were detected once. Over 14% of the sample goes to the ten largest clones. This specimen was PBMCs, taken 5 days after the yellow fever booster vaccination. The receptors were gathered from a young man who received the YFV17D yellow fever vaccine.

At least ten counts were recorded for this clonotype. The chain employs TRBV7-2 and TRBJ2-5; D is uncertain. From germline, CDR1 is SGHTA and CDR2 FQGNSA. The CDR3 is 15 amino acids. Trimming pared 4 bases from V and 2 bases from J, leaving 14 bases between. The DNA of the CDR3 is TGTGCCAGCAGCTCCGGAGCCACTATACAAGAGACCCAGTACTTC. This sequence encodes CASSSGATIQETQYF.

The gene calls are TRBV7-9 and TRBJ2-1, with 8 bases identical to TRBD2. The CDR3 sequence is 14 residues long. Germline-derived CDR1 and CDR2 are SEHNR and FQNEAQ (reference sequence). The V gene end was trimmed by 3 bases and the J gene end by 8 bases; junction bases not matched to a gene: 6. The CDR3 DNA reads TGTGCCAGCAGCTTCTCCGGGACTAGTTATGAGCAGTTCTTC. Its translation is CASSFSGTSYEQFF.

Only a few counts were recorded for this clonotype. The CDR3 DNA is TGCGCCAGTTGCAGTACTAGCGTCGAGCAGTACTTC. Translation: CASCSTSVEQYF. The V call is TRBV10-1, the J call TRBJ2-7; 7 positions match TRBD2. This CDR3 has 12 residues. Germline values: CDR1 WNHNN, CDR2 SYGVQD (reference sequence). Trimming took 9 bases from V and 6 from J; bases not matched to a gene: 8.

V gene TRBV27 combines with J gene TRBJ2-7; D uncertain. CDR3 length: 13 amino acids. Germline V gene lookup returns CDR1 MNHEY and CDR2 SMNVEV (reference sequence). Trimming removed 6 bases from V and 1 base from J, with 10 bases in between. CDR3 residues: CASSPTLSYEQYF. CDR3 coding DNA: TGTGCCAGCAGCCCAACTCTTTCCTACGAGCAGTACTTC.

This clonotype has more than one count but fewer than ten. The rearrangement links TRBV11-3 to TRBJ2-3; D perhaps matches TRBD2 (6 bases). From germline, CDR1 is SGHNT and CDR2 YENEEA. The length of the CDR3 is 16 residues. Trimming removed 1 base from V and 2 bases from J, with 13 bases in between. CDR3 coding DNA: TGTGCCAGCAGCTTAGGAGTGGGACTCTCCACAGATACGCAGTATTTT. This translates into CASSLGVGLSTDTQYF.

This clonotype was detected many times. The V and J genes are TRBV15 and TRBJ2-3; D may be TRBD2 (5 bases). Germline CDR1 and CDR2: LNHNV and YYDKDF (reference sequence). Trimming took off 0 bases at V and 3 bases at J, with 10 bases between the two ends. This CDR3 is built from 15 residues. CDR3 sequence reads: CATSRDRGLTDTQYF. The DNA for the CDR3 is TGTGCCACCAGCAGAGATCGGGGTCTGACAGATACGCAGTATTTT.

The sample holds many counts of this clonotype. The chain combines TRBV9 with TRBJ2-3; D ambiguous. Germline V lookup: CDR1 SGDLS, CDR2 YYNGEE. The CDR3 is 12 amino acids. V was cut by 4 bases and J by 4 bases, with 7 bases left in between. The CDR3 is CASSPPSDTQYF. CDR3 nucleotides: TGTGCCAGCAGCCCGCCTTCAGATACGCAGTATTTT.

This clonotype has a handful of counts. V is TRBV6-1 and J is TRBJ2-1; no clear D gene. Germline assignment: CDR1 MNHNS and CDR2 SASEGT. This CDR3 spans 14 amino acids. The CDR3 region has the DNA TGTGCAGGCCGGGCGGAGCTAACCTACAATGAGCAGTTCTTC. Protein: CAGRAELTYNEQFF.

The chain recombines TRBV11-1 with TRBJ2-2; TRBD2 is a possible D gene (6 bases). The CDR3 covers 16 residues. CDR1 SGHAT and CDR2 FQDESV come from the germline V gene (reference sequence). With 4 bases removed from V and 5 bases from J, the gap between germline ends came to 17 bases. The CDR3, as DNA: TGTGCCAGCAGCTCCTTAGCGGCGGGATGGACCGGGGAGCTGTTTTTT. Translation gives CASSSLAAGWTGELFF.

This rearrangement joins TRBV29-1 to TRBJ2-7, with TRBD2 matching over 13 bases. There are 14 residues in the CDR3. CDR1 and CDR2 from the germline V gene are SQVTM and ANQGSEA. V was pared by 4 bases and J by 4 bases, with 4 bases of the junction left unmatched. CDR3 region: CSVGPGLAGYEQYF. CDR3 nucleotides: TGCAGCGTTGGACCGGGACTAGCGGGATACGAGCAGTACTTC.

This chain joins TRBV7-2 and TRBJ2-7; 9 bases line up with TRBD2. CDR1 is SGHTA and CDR2 is FQGNSA in the germline V gene. The ends lost 4 bases at V and 5 bases at J; junction bases unmatched: 9. The CDR3 covers 15 residues. Written as DNA, the CDR3 is TGTGCCAGCAGCTGGATGCGGGAGGGCCATAACGAGCAGTACTTC. Amino acids: CASSWMREGHNEQYF.

The chain has TRBV12-3 or TRBV12-4 and TRBJ1-5; TRBD1 is a possible D gene (6 bases). The CDR3 sequence is 13 residues long. With 4 bases removed from V and 6 bases from J, the gap between germline ends came to 10 bases. This chain's CDR3 is CASSWGRGQPQHF. The CDR3 coding sequence is TGTGCCAGCAGTTGGGGCAGGGGTCAGCCCCAGCATTTT.

This clonotype was seen many times. The chain links TRBV29-1 to TRBJ2-3; D unresolved. V was clipped by 4 bases and J by 0 bases, with 11 bases between them. From germline, CDR1 is SQVTM and CDR2 ANQGSEA. The CDR3 has 14 amino acids. CDR3 sequence (DNA): TGCAGCGTTGTGGCGGTCTCTAGCACAGATACGCAGTATTTT. It translates to CSVVAVSSTDTQYF.

In its sample, this clonotype was seen a few times. CDR3 loop: CASSPGTEYEQYF. In nucleotides, the CDR3 is TGTGCCAGCAGCCCCGGGACAGAATACGAGCAGTACTTC. The V and J genes are TRBV5-6 and TRBJ2-7; TRBD1 matches at 7 bases. The germline V gene encodes CDR1 SGHDT and CDR2 YYEEEE. Unmatched junction bases numbered 5, after V lost 4 bases and J lost 4 bases. The CDR3 spans 13 residues.

This clonotype was seen many times. CDR3 nucleotide sequence: TGTGCCAGCGACTCTTACAATGAGCAGTTCTTC. It specifies CASDSYNEQFF. The chain has TRBV28 and TRBJ2-1, with no clear D. V was cut by 8 bases and J by 4 bases, with 6 bases left in between. The CDR3 sequence is 11 residues long. The germline CDR1 and CDR2 sequences are MDHEN and SYDVKM.

In its sample, this clonotype was seen a few times. The V gene is TRBV4-1, the J gene TRBJ2-5; TRBD2 agrees at 7 bases. This CDR3 region has 14 residues. The germline V gene has CDR1 MGHRA and CDR2 YSYEKL. The junction had 11 bases not matched to a gene; V was cut back by 3 bases and J by 10 bases. The CDR3 protein is CASSHPGGRGGQYF. The CDR3 bases are TGCGCCAGCAGCCACCCGGGGGGACGTGGTGGCCAGTACTTC.

This clonotype came up many times. The gene calls are TRBV7-2 and TRBJ2-5; 7 bases map to TRBD1. CDR3 length: 16 amino acids. V lost 4 bases, J lost 2 bases, and 10 bases stayed unmatched. In germline, CDR1 is SGHTA, CDR2 FQGNSA. The CDR3, as DNA: TGTGCCAGCAGCTCCTCCCGGGACAGAGTTCAAGAGACCCAGTACTTC. Protein sequence: CASSSSRDRVQETQYF.

The chain carries TRBV6-1 and TRBJ2-5; perhaps TRBD2 as D (6 bases). V shed 6 bases and J shed 6 bases, with 20 bases lying between them. The CDR3 loop spans 15 amino acids. The germline V gene has CDR1 MNHNS and CDR2 SASEGT. The CDR3 nucleotides are TGTGCCAGCAGCCTCCTTGGACGGGAGAGGAAGACCCAGTACTTC. Its protein product is CASSLLGRERKTQYF.

The gene calls are TRBV20-1 and TRBJ1-1; 12 nucleotides agree with TRBD1. Germline lookup yields CDR1 DFQATT and CDR2 SNEGSKA (reference sequence). V trimming: 6 bases; J trimming: 0 bases; junction bases outside the gene matches: 8. The CDR3 length is 16 residues. For the CDR3, the DNA is TGCAGTGCCTCGGGACAGGGGGCCTTCATGAACACTGAAGCTTTCTTT. Protein sequence: CSASGQGAFMNTEAFF.

V is TRBV10-3 and J is TRBJ1-4; D is unclear. CDR1 is ENHRY, CDR2 SYGVKD, per germline. The CDR3 has 12 residues. The V end lost 10 bases, the J end lost 8 bases, and 14 bases lay between the germline ends. CDR3 sequence: CATSSVGEKLFF. CDR3 bases: TGTGCCACCTCCTCCGTGGGGGAAAAACTGTTTTTT.

This clonotype showed up many times. V is TRBV5-1 and J is TRBJ2-2; 7 bases align to TRBD1. The CDR3 has 15 amino acids. V shed 4 bases and J 1 base; nucleotides not matched to a gene: 4. Germline assignment: CDR1 SGHRS and CDR2 YFSETQ. CDR3 protein: CASSPRTGNTGELFF. DNA of the CDR3: TGCGCCAGCAGCCCCCGGACAGGGAACACCGGGGAGCTGTTTTTT.

This clonotype has just a few counts. The CDR3 bases are TGTGCCAGCAGTGAAAGCCAGGGGGCGTCTTATGGCTACACCTTC. Its protein is CASSESQGASYGYTF. This chain uses TRBV27 with TRBJ1-2; 8 positions match TRBD1. In germline, CDR1 is MNHEY, CDR2 SMNVEV (reference sequence). The CDR3 runs to 15 residues. Germline trimming cut 5 bases from V and 5 bases from J; bases unmatched to any gene: 10.